One sample yielded the 17 T cell receptor beta chains listed below, sequenced in a study of CD8 T cells in ankylosing spondylitis. TCRdb itself ran the 5' RACE reads through MiXCR, one entry per CDR3 protein. The sample includes about 150,000 distinct CDR3 sequences, approximately 44% of them seen just once. Sample: synovial fluid, either unsorted or a sorted T cell fraction (not recorded which). Receptors were obtained from a male donor with ankylosing spondylitis.

This clonotype was seen repeatedly, ten times or more. V is TRBV27 and J is TRBJ2-1, with no clear D. V lost 1 base, J lost 1 base, and 8 bases lay in between. The CDR3 has 15 residues. Germline assignment: CDR1 MNHEY and CDR2 SMNVEV (reference sequence). This chain's CDR3 is CASSLLGSSYNEQFF. CDR3 bases: TGTGCCAGCAGTTTATTGGGTAGTTCCTACAATGAGCAGTTCTTC.

This clonotype showed up many times. The chain has TRBV11-2 and TRBJ2-7, with 10 bases lining up with TRBD2. Germline lookup yields CDR1 SGHAT and CDR2 FQNNGV. The CDR3 runs 17 residues. After removal of 3 bases from V and 2 bases from J, the junction contained 10 bases not matched to a gene. The CDR3 bases are TGTGCCAGCAGCTTGGCCCTTGGACTAGCGGAAACCTACGAGCAGTACTTC. It translates to CASSLALGLAETYEQYF.

The J gene is TRBJ1-2, the V gene TRBV5-6; no clear D gene. In germline, CDR1 is SGHDT, CDR2 YYEEEE. The V gene lost 3 bases and the J gene lost 4 bases, with 7 bases spanning the gap. The length of the CDR3 is 12 residues. DNA of the CDR3: TGTGCCAGCAGCTATGAGGGCTATGGCTACACCTTC. Translating gives CASSYEGYGYTF.

This clonotype was found a few times. J is TRBJ2-1 and V is TRBV2, with 10 bases fitting TRBD2. The V gene end was trimmed by 4 bases and the J gene end by 4 bases; junction bases not matched to a gene: 10. CDR3 length: 17 residues. Germline assignment: CDR1 SNHLY and CDR2 FYNNEI. The CDR3 is CASSAASGGPVYNEQFF. In DNA form, the CDR3 reads TGTGCCAGCAGTGCGGCTAGCGGGGGACCTGTGTACAATGAGCAGTTCTTC.

This clonotype was counted only a few times. The chain has TRBV12-3 or TRBV12-4 and TRBJ1-1, with D perhaps matching TRBD1 (5 bases). V lost 5 bases, J lost 5 bases, and 18 bases lay in between. The CDR3 totals 15 residues. The CDR3 coding sequence is TGTGCCAGCAGTACAAGCCGGGACGGCAAGACTGAAGCTTTCTTT. It codes for CASSTSRDGKTEAFF.

The J gene is TRBJ2-1, the V gene TRBV20-1, with 7 bases that match TRBD2. Germline V gene data show CDR1 as DFQATT and CDR2 as SNEGSKA (reference sequence). The CDR3 has 13 amino acids. The trim removed 5 bases at V and 3 bases at J, leaving 4 bases unmatched. CDR3 in amino acids: CSAPRGDYNEQFF. The CDR3 DNA follows: TGCAGTGCTCCCCGGGGGGACTACAATGAGCAGTTCTTC.

This chain joins TRBV5-6 and TRBJ2-3, with D possibly being TRBD1 or TRBD2 (6 bases each). Germline CDR1 reads SGHDT; CDR2 reads YYEEEE. V lost 10 bases and J lost 2, with 14 bases in between. The CDR3 is 13 residues long. CDR3 loop: CAGGDTTTDTQYF. CDR3 coding DNA: TGTGCCGGAGGGGACACAACCACAGATACGCAGTATTTT.

The V and J genes are TRBV5-5 and TRBJ2-3; D unclear. In germline, CDR1 is SGHKS, CDR2 YYEKEE (reference sequence). Trimming took off 2 bases at V and 0 bases at J, with 19 bases between the two ends. This CDR3 has 18 amino acids. CDR3 nucleotide sequence: TGTGCCAGCAGCTTAAAGCCCCTGGCGGTTGGCAGCACAGATACGCAGTATTTT. Translating it yields CASSLKPLAVGSTDTQYF. The entire variable domain, with the rest obtained from reference TRBV5-5 and TRBJ2-3, is as follows: DAGVTQSPTHLIKTRGQQVTLRCSPISGHKSVSWYQQVLGQGPQFIFQYYEKEERGRGNFPDRFSARQFPNYSSELNVNALLLGDSALYLCASSLKPLAVGSTDTQYFGPGTRLTVL.

This clonotype was counted a few times. The V and J genes are TRBV10-3 and TRBJ2-7; D call uncertain. The germline V gene encodes CDR1 ENHRY and CDR2 SYGVKD. CDR3 size: 12 residues. The V gene lost 0 bases and the J gene lost 4 bases, with 4 bases spanning the gap. The CDR3 here is CAISESRYEQYF. Written as DNA, the CDR3 is TGTGCCATCAGTGAGTCGAGGTACGAGCAGTACTTC.

Ten or more counts support this clonotype. The genes are TRBV19 and TRBJ2-3; TRBD1 matches 8 bases. Germline loops: CDR1 LNHDA, CDR2 SQIVND (reference sequence). CDR3 size: 17 residues. V was pared by 4 bases and J by 6 bases, with 15 bases of the junction left unmatched. The CDR3 bases are TGTGCCAGTAGTACCCCCGGACAGGGTCCGGGATGGGATACGCAGTATTTT. Translated, it gives CASSTPGQGPGWDTQYF.

This clonotype occurred a few times. This chain connects TRBV28 to TRBJ2-1; D is unclear. CDR3 length: 15 residues. The V gene's germline CDR1 is MDHEN and CDR2 SYDVKM. V lost 5 bases, J lost 0 bases, and 11 bases lay in between. The CDR3 spells CASSLLLVSYNEQFF. The CDR3 DNA sequence: TGTGCCAGCAGTCTACTTCTTGTCTCCTACAATGAGCAGTTCTTC.

The rearrangement uses TRBV10-3 and TRBJ1-3; unclear D gene. This CDR3 contains 15 residues. Germline CDR1 reads ENHRY; CDR2 reads SYGVKD. With 0 bases removed from V and 0 bases from J, the gap between germline ends came to 6 bases. The CDR3 loop is CAISESEDSGNTIYF. The CDR3 bases are TGTGCCATCAGTGAGTCTGAAGACTCTGGAAACACCATATATTTT.

This clonotype was picked up a small number of times. CDR3 sequence reads: CASFVTSGGAYEQYF. CDR3 nucleotide sequence: TGTGCCAGCTTCGTGACTAGCGGGGGGGCCTACGAGCAGTACTTC. The J gene is TRBJ2-7, the V gene TRBV6-1; 14 nucleotides line up with TRBD2. The CDR3 covers 15 residues. The germline gives CDR1 MNHNS, CDR2 SASEGT. With V trimmed by 8 bases and J by 2 bases, 5 bases remained unmatched.

This rearrangement joins TRBV7-9 to TRBJ2-5, with 7 nucleotides matching TRBD2. With V trimmed by 5 bases and J by 5 bases, 5 bases remained unmatched. This CDR3 is built from 13 residues. Germline CDR1 SEHNR, CDR2 FQNEAQ (reference sequence). CDR3 region: CASSGGGWETQYF. The CDR3 coding sequence is TGTGCCAGCAGCGGCGGGGGATGGGAGACCCAGTACTTC.

The chain is built from TRBV5-8 and TRBJ2-7; D gene uncertain. Trimming left V 1 base short and J 5 bases short, with 10 bases between. CDR3 length: 13 residues. CDR1 is SGHTS, CDR2 YDEGEE, per germline. In nucleotides, the CDR3 is TGTGCCAGCAGCTTGTGGAGTGGGCACGAGCAGTACTTC. Its protein is CASSLWSGHEQYF.

This clonotype has a handful of counts. This chain connects TRBV13 to TRBJ2-1; 7 bases fit TRBD1. The germline gives CDR1 PRHDT, CDR2 FYEKMQ (reference sequence). The CDR3 runs 15 residues. With V trimmed by 5 bases and J by 4 bases, 8 bases remained unmatched. In DNA, the CDR3 is TGTGCCAGCAGCCCCATCGACAGGGTGTACAATGAGCAGTTCTTC. Translated: CASSPIDRVYNEQFF.

This clonotype was counted a few times. The CDR3 DNA is TGTGCCAGCAGTTTTCGGGGGGCCCAGGGAAACACCATATATTTT. Its protein product is CASSFRGAQGNTIYF. This chain joins TRBV28 and TRBJ1-3, with D possibly being TRBD1 (6 bases). The CDR3 sequence is 15 residues long. V was pared by 3 bases and J by 4 bases, with 13 bases between. CDR1 is MDHEN and CDR2 is SYDVKM in the germline V gene.